This entry features one T cell receptor beta chain sequence. Its antigen is not identified. CDR3 length: 14 amino acids. Germline loops: CDR1 SGHRS, CDR2 YFSETQ. V lost 4 bases and J 0 bases, leaving 10 bases between the germline ends. Every patient relapsed after autologous stem cell transplantation, and brentuximab vedotin exposure varied. The entry originates in a study of PD-1 blockade in classical Hodgkin lymphoma. Findings and caveats of the study: CD8+ TCR diversity did not rise significantly by C4D1, unlike CD4+. Any patient who commenced nivolumab under 1 year after ASCT was excluded. Newly diagnosed patients were said to have less baseline TCR diversity than healthy donors did. The study found complete responders had baseline diversity similar to newly diagnosed patients.

Profiling relied on immunoSEQ multiplex PCR, and the TCRdb table lists in-frame clones only, not all of them. This table holds tens of thousands of clones, approximately 86% found once. This rearrangement joins TRBV5-1 to TRBJ1-1; a weak D match, TRBD1 (6 bases). The TCR comes from a human donor with classical Hodgkin lymphoma. The sample was peripheral blood mononuclear cells (PBMCs), taken before the second cycle of nivolumab. CDR3 nucleotide sequence: TGCGCCAGCAGCCTGGGGGCCGTGAACACTGAAGCTTTCTTT. This codes for CASSLGAVNTEAFF.